This T cell receptor beta chain was identified in a study of beta chain features in type 1 diabetes. Study findings and constraints: Shorter TCRB CDR3s, moderately but significantly so, were found in Type 1 diabetes patients in all four CD4+ subsets.

Every isolated RNA sample was fully reverse transcribed, so sequencing captured expressed TCRB transcripts. Repertoires were generated with immunoSEQ multiplex PCR, while TCRdb's copy carries only in-frame clones and drops some. The sample has under 900,000 clones, 15% to 20% seen once. A remark on this clone: Its antigen remains unknown. The sample contains more than one DNA sequence encoding this CDR3.

Germline CDR1 reads SNHLY; CDR2 reads FYNNEI. Trimming removed 0 bases at V and 0 bases at J, with 4 bases between. This CDR3 is 14 amino acids long. Per donor, one heparinised blood draw averaged approximately 110 mL. By way of CD45RO/CCR7/CD25/CD127/CD95/CD27, the CD4+ regulatory, stem cell-like memory, central memory and naive cells were sorted. The sequenced material came from naive CD4+ T cells from blood. The sequence was collected from a woman between 18 and 29 years old in good health. The chain has TRBV2 and TRBJ2-3, with D hard to call. CDR3 sequence (DNA): TGTGCCAGCAGTGAAGCGGGAAGCACAGATACGCAGTATTTT. This encodes CASSEAGSTDTQYF.